What follows are 4 T cell receptor beta chains derived from one specimen sequenced in a study of OX40 agonist ivuxolimab in advanced cancers. Here immunoSEQ multiplex PCR was the method, and the copy in TCRdb shows in-frame clones only, minus some. The sample yields tens of thousands of clones, 90% to 95% seen once. This material consisted of CD4+ or CD8+ T cells sorted from blood, taken in a trial of the OX40 agonist ivuxolimab. These receptors all come from an adult with an advanced solid tumor such as melanoma, head and neck, liver or kidney cancer.

This chain connects TRBV7-3 to TRBJ2-3; D ambiguous. Trimming removed 4 bases at V and 3 bases at J, with 11 bases between. The CDR3 contains 14 residues. Looked up from germline, CDR1 is SGHTA and CDR2 is FQGTGA. As DNA, the CDR3 is TGTGCCAGCAGCTCGGGCCTTGGAACAGATACGCAGTATTTT. It encodes CASSSGLGTDTQYF.

The chain employs TRBV7-3 and TRBJ2-1; TRBD1 is a possible D gene (5 bases). This CDR3 comprises 13 residues. Germline-derived CDR1 and CDR2 are SGHTA and FQGTGA. Trimming left V 6 bases short and J 6 bases short, with 12 bases between. CDR3 coding DNA: TGTGCCAGCAGTCCCACAGGACCCAATGAGCAGTTCTTC. This sequence encodes CASSPTGPNEQFF. The variable domain in full, completed from reference TRBV7-3 and TRBJ2-1, reads GAGVSQTPSNKVTEKGKYVELRCDPISGHTALYWYRQSLGQGPEFLIYFQGTGAADDSGLPNDRFFAVRPEGSVSTLKIQRTERGDSAVYLCASSPTGPNEQFFGPGTRLTVL.

This rearrangement joins TRBV19 to TRBJ2-7; 11 bases fit TRBD1. Germline V gene data show CDR1 as LNHDA and CDR2 as SQIVND (reference sequence). Unmatched junction bases numbered 7, after V lost 5 bases and J lost 7 bases. There are 14 residues in the CDR3. CDR3 bases: TGTGCCAGTAGTGCGGACAGGGGGCAGGATGAGCAGTACTTC. It yields the protein CASSADRGQDEQYF.

This sequence joins TRBV27 and TRBJ2-3; weak D call: TRBD2 (6 bases). The CDR3 length is 17 residues. Per the germline V gene, CDR1 is MNHEY and CDR2 is SMNVEV (reference sequence). Trimming took off 2 bases at V and 3 bases at J, with 18 bases between the two ends. The CDR3, as DNA: TGTGCCAGCAGTTTAACCCGCATCCCTAGCGTAACAGATACGCAGTATTTT. Residues: CASSLTRIPSVTDTQYF.